This T cell receptor beta chain is from a study of T cell responses to AZD1222 COVID-19 vaccine. Generated by immunoSEQ multiplex PCR, the TCRdb table keeps only in-frame clones and is missing some. The table includes over 150,000 clones, 85% to 95% detected once. The CDR3 loop spans 16 amino acids. Germline CDR1 reads SGHRS; CDR2 reads YFSETQ. Trimming stripped 0 bases from V and 0 bases from J, with 12 bases between. The material sequenced was peripheral blood, taken 28 days after the second dose of the MenACWY control vaccine. The sequence was collected from an adult who received the MenACWY meningococcal vaccine as a control. The chain recombines TRBV5-1 with TRBJ1-1; D gene ambiguous. DNA for the CDR3: TGCGCCAGCAGCTTGGGGGTCCCGAGGGTGAACACTGAAGCTTTCTTT. This sequence encodes CASSLGVPRVNTEAFF.